This passage covers 5 T cell receptor beta chains from one sample sequenced in a study of T cell repertoires in cytomegalovirus infection (dated 2019 in TCRdb). The treatment or condition label here, explained by the study, means: in vitro stimulation with specific CMV peptide epitopes to enrich CMV-specific T cells. No antigens are known for them. The listed sequencing device is Illumina HiSeq 1500. TCRdb took the public reads, trimmed them with fastp at Q25, ran MiXCR for clone calling and kept in-frame beta chains. CDR3 protein duplicates are merged, each entry listing the most common genes and DNA. The sample data list approximately 470,000 distinct CDR3 sequences, and approximately 40% of these were observed just once. The biggest ten clones account for about two fifths of the sample. This material consisted of cultured PBMCs, taken from culture after CMV antigen stimulation. These receptors were taken from a human donor in good health (CMV status not recorded). Some clones in this sample may be carry-over from other donors' samples.

CDR3 nucleotides: TGTGCCAGCAGTTTTAAAACCTACGAGCAGTACTTC. Residues: CASSFKTYEQYF. This chain joins TRBV12-3 or TRBV12-4 and TRBJ2-7; D not resolved. This CDR3 is 12 amino acids long. The V gene lost 3 bases and the J gene lost 2 bases, with 5 bases spanning the gap.

The J gene is TRBJ2-2, the V gene TRBV19; D tentatively reads TRBD1 or TRBD2 (5 bases each). CDR3 length: 15 residues. Germline CDR1 is LNHDA and CDR2 is SQIVND (reference sequence). Trimming pared 10 bases from V and 3 bases from J, leaving 18 bases between. CDR3 loop: CAIRRTIGDTGELFF. The CDR3 DNA sequence: TGTGCCATCAGGAGGACAATCGGGGACACCGGGGAGCTGTTTTTT.

This chain links TRBV29-1 with TRBJ1-4; TRBD1 might be the D (6 bases). The V and J ends lost 4 bases and 11 bases respectively, with 14 bases between them. The CDR3 totals 12 residues. Germline values: CDR1 SQVTM, CDR2 ANQGSEA. CDR3 bases: TGCAGCGTTGGGACAGTTGGGGGCAAACTGTTTTTT. Residues: CSVGTVGGKLFF.

The chain carries TRBV14 and TRBJ1-4; 8 nucleotides agree with TRBD1. Trimming removed 3 bases from V and 8 bases from J; junction bases left unmatched: 8. The CDR3 sequence is 15 residues long. The germline CDR1 and CDR2 sequences are SGHDN and FVKESK. The CDR3 bases are TGTGCCAGCAGCCAGGGTTGGACAGGGAACGAAAAACTGTTTTTT. Protein: CASSQGWTGNEKLFF.

A few counts support this clonotype. The V call is TRBV4-1, the J call TRBJ1-4; D call uncertain. Germline CDR1 and CDR2: MGHRA and YSYEKL. The CDR3 is made up of 13 amino acids. The V end was cut by 0 bases, the J end by 8 bases, with 7 bases between. The CDR3 sequence: CASSQDENEKLFF. Written as DNA, the CDR3 is TGCGCCAGCAGCCAAGATGAGAACGAAAAACTGTTTTTT.